The clone carrying this T cell receptor (beta chain) occurred once. Its antigen is unknown. The data are from a study of chemoradiotherapy in HPV16-positive cancers. The overall study: Functional T-cell assays on a couple of HPV16-positive patients' cells defined candidate HPV-specific clones and common TCR motifs.

Study-wide results and caveats: Candidate HPV-specific clones and E7-related TCR motifs grew in tumor during treatment. Better recurrence-free survival went with HPV-responsive T-cell expansion in HPV16-positive patients. HPV-specific T cells were functionally defined from only two HPV16-positive patients.

Only in-frame clones appear in the TCRdb table, and some are missing; sequencing was by immunoSEQ multiplex PCR. The data show about 9,000 clones, with approximately 84% seen just once and around 3.1% held by the top ten. CDR1 SGDLS and CDR2 YYNGEE come from the germline V gene. This CDR3 region has 15 residues. Between the trimmed V and J ends, which lost 0 bases and 0 bases, there was a span of 9 bases. The genes are TRBV9 and TRBJ1-1; no clear D gene. The specimen was tumor tissue, collected from a patient who underwent chemoradiotherapy. The sequence came from a human donor with HPV-associated anogenital cancer. DNA for the CDR3: TGTGCCAGCAGCGTAGAGGTAGACATGAACACTGAAGCTTTCTTT. Encoded protein: CASSVEVDMNTEAFF.